The rows below give T cell receptor beta chains drawn from one sample of a study of T cells after somatic rescue of genetic block. This table comes from immunoSEQ multiplex PCR, and its TCRdb copy is limited to in-frame clones, with some not included. The table includes over 10,000 clones, 73% detected once. The source material was peripheral blood mononuclear cells (PBMCs). These receptors were collected from a boy younger than 18. The CDR3 runs from the conserved cysteine through the conserved F or W. Each record gives: J gene, clone size, D gene, V gene, CDR3 protein, CDR3 DNA. D genes are given only for firm matches. The size of a clone is reported for some rows only, either as once, few or many, or as a class for expanded clones.

>TRBJ1-2|NA|NA|TRBV27
CASSLWGSRGNYGYTF
TGTGCCAGCAGTCTCTGGGGATCGAGGGGTAACTATGGCTACACCTTC
>TRBJ2-7|NA|NA|TRBV6-1
CASSEFLGRQGLSYEQYF
TGTGCCAGCAGTGAATTCCTAGGTCGGCAGGGATTATCCTACGAGCAGTACTTC
>TRBJ1-3|NA|NA|TRBV5-1
CASRAIQGNTIYF
TGCGCCAGCAGGGCTATACAGGGTAACACCATATATTTT
>TRBJ2-2|few|TRBD2|TRBV19
CASSRLAGVSNTGELFF
TGTGCCAGTAGTCGACTAGCGGGAGTCTCGAACACCGGGGAGCTGTTTTTT
>TRBJ1-2|NA|NA|TRBV19
CASSIGGLLPYGYTF
TGTGCCAGTAGTATTGGGGGTCTGTTACCATATGGCTACACCTTC
>TRBJ1-1|NA|NA|TRBV9
CASSVEQYALAEAEAFF
TGTGCCAGCAGCGTAGAACAGTACGCTCTTGCGGAGGCTGAAGCTTTCTTT
>TRBJ2-7|NA|NA|TRBV6-6
CASSYTPGGPNEQYF
TGTGCCAGCAGTTACACTCCTGGAGGGCCCAACGAGCAGTACTTC
>TRBJ2-7|NA|NA|TRBV6-5
CASRGVLYYEQYF
TGTGCCAGCAGGGGAGTGCTCTACTACGAGCAGTACTTC
>TRBJ2-5|NA|NA|TRBV7-9
CASSPGPGAGETQYF
TGTGCCAGCAGCCCAGGTCCGGGGGCGGGAGAGACCCAGTACTTC
>TRBJ2-2|NA|NA|TRBV7-6
CASSPVPPGHGTGELFF
TGTGCCAGCAGCCCCGTCCCGCCCGGCCATGGCACCGGGGAGCTGTTTTTT
>TRBJ1-2|NA|TRBD1|TRBV19
CASSIVLGQGGGYTF
TGTGCCAGTAGTATAGTTCTCGGACAGGGGGGTGGCTACACCTTC
>TRBJ2-6|few|NA|TRBV5-6
CASLTRSSGANVLTF
TGTGCCAGTCTAACGCGCAGCTCTGGGGCCAACGTCCTGACTTTC
>TRBJ2-1|NA|NA|TRBV9
CASSVARASLSDNEQFF
TGTGCCAGCAGCGTAGCTAGGGCTAGTTTAAGTGACAATGAGCAGTTCTTC
>TRBJ1-6|NA|NA|TRBV18
CASSPLQQSYNSPLHF
TGTGCCAGCTCACCACTTCAACAGTCCTATAATTCACCCCTCCACTTT
>TRBJ2-3|NA|NA|TRBV28
CASSLTRDTQYF
TGTGCCAGCAGTTTAACTAGGGACACGCAGTATTTT
>TRBJ1-4|NA|NA|TRBV11-2
CASSWARDEKLFF
TGTGCCAGCAGCTGGGCCCGGGATGAAAAACTGTTTTTT
>TRBJ2-7|NA|TRBD1|TRBV6-1
CASSEAPGTGAYEQYF
TGTGCCAGCAGTGAAGCACCCGGGACAGGGGCCTACGAGCAGTACTTC
>TRBJ2-7|NA|TRBD1|TRBV10-2
CASIEQGTGEQYF
TGCGCCAGCATCGAACAGGGGACGGGGGAGCAGTACTTC
>TRBJ2-2|few|NA|TRBV5-4
CASSFRGPGKVGELFF
TGTGCCAGCAGCTTCCGGGGTCCGGGGAAAGTCGGGGAGCTGTTTTTT
>TRBJ1-1|NA|NA|TRBV30
CAWSVLRGNTEAFF
TGTGCCTGGAGTGTACTAAGGGGGAACACTGAAGCTTTCTTT
>TRBJ2-5|NA|TRBD2|TRBV18
CASSPLAGGQETQYF
TGTGCCAGCTCACCACTAGCGGGGGGCCAAGAGACCCAGTACTTC
>TRBJ2-2|NA|NA|TRBV4-2
CASSHLGRAAWGGELFF
TGTGCCAGCAGCCACCTCGGACGGGCAGCTTGGGGCGGGGAGCTGTTTTTT
>TRBJ2-5|NA|TRBD2|TRBV27
CASRVGGVGETQYF
TGTGCCAGCCGGGTCGGGGGGGTCGGAGAGACCCAGTACTTC
>TRBJ2-7|NA|TRBD1|TRBV28
CASGSPGQGAYEQYF
TGTGCCAGCGGGAGTCCGGGACAGGGGGCCTACGAGCAGTACTTC
>TRBJ2-5|NA|TRBD1|TRBV11-2
CASSLSVGQGPFQETQYF
TGTGCCAGCAGCTTATCAGTGGGACAGGGCCCCTTCCAAGAGACCCAGTACTTC
>TRBJ1-1|NA|TRBD1|TRBV5-5
CASSSDRGNTEAFF
TGTGCCAGCAGCTCGGACAGGGGGAACACTGAAGCTTTCTTT
>TRBJ2-1|NA|TRBD2|TRBV19
CASSILRTSGFNEQFF
TGTGCCAGTAGTATTTTGAGGACTAGCGGATTCAATGAGCAGTTCTTC
>TRBJ1-5|NA|NA|TRBV11-2
CASSREGGQPQHF
TGTGCCAGCAGCAGAGAGGGGGGACAGCCCCAGCATTTT
>TRBJ1-2|NA|NA|TRBV27
CASSLNRPYGYTF
TGTGCCAGCAGTTTGAACAGACCCTATGGCTACACCTTC
>TRBJ1-1|NA|NA|TRBV27
CASRSSLNTEAFF
TGTGCCAGCAGATCCAGTCTGAACACTGAAGCTTTCTTT
>TRBJ2-5|NA|TRBD2|TRBV11-2
CASSSGLAGGQETQYF
TGTGCCAGCAGCTCGGGACTAGCGGGGGGCCAAGAGACCCAGTACTTC
>TRBJ1-6|NA|NA|TRBV7-8
CASSLERREYNSPLHF
TGTGCCAGCAGCTTAGAGAGGAGGGAGTATAATTCACCCCTCCACTTT
>TRBJ2-7|NA|NA|TRBV7-8
CASSLSGGVVKGAYEQYF
TGTGCCAGCAGCTTAAGTGGCGGGGTAGTGAAAGGGGCCTACGAGCAGTACTTC
>TRBJ2-5|NA|NA|TRBV19
CASSISGRLQETQYF
TGTGCCAGTAGTATCTCCGGACGCCTCCAAGAGACCCAGTACTTC
>TRBJ2-3|NA|TRBD1|TRBV9
CASSPTGGVKDTQYF
TGTGCCAGCAGCCCCACAGGGGGCGTGAAAGATACGCAGTATTTT
>TRBJ2-7|NA|TRBD2|TRBV28
CASSFPLFQREPYEQYF
TGTGCCAGCAGTTTCCCCCTTTTCCAGCGGGAGCCCTACGAGCAGTACTTC
>TRBJ2-7|NA|TRBD2|TRBV5-4
CASSSGLAGIYEQYF
TGTGCCAGCAGCTCTGGGCTAGCGGGGATATACGAGCAGTACTTC
>TRBJ2-5|NA|TRBD2|TRBV5-4
CASKPAQGLAGEETQYF
TGTGCCAGCAAACCGGCTCAAGGACTAGCGGGAGAAGAGACCCAGTACTTC